Below are 6 T cell receptor beta chains sequenced from a single sample in a study of cytomegalovirus exposure and HLA in healthy donors. Vbeta (60) and Jbeta (13) primers were used in the PCR. Libraries were prepared by immunoSEQ multiplex PCR; TCRdb keeps only in-frame clonotypes and omits some of them. The sample lists 100,000 to 120,000 clones, around 77% occurring once. Sequenced input: PBMCs. Receptors were obtained from a woman in her twenties or thirties in good health and CMV-seropositive.

This sequence joins TRBV7-3 and TRBJ1-1, with a possible D match to TRBD1 (5 bases). CDR1 and CDR2 (germline): SGHTA, FQGTGA. This CDR3 has 13 amino acids. V was shortened by 6 bases and J by 0 bases, with 8 bases between the two germline ends. CDR3: CASRKDMNTEAFF. The DNA of the CDR3 is TGTGCCAGCAGAAAGGACATGAACACTGAAGCTTTCTTT.

The V gene is TRBV9, the J gene TRBJ1-2; 8 bases are shared with TRBD1. The germline gives CDR1 SGDLS, CDR2 YYNGEE. The CDR3 contains 13 residues. V was pared by 5 bases and J by 7 bases, with 7 bases of the junction left unmatched. CDR3 in amino acids: CASRKTGDSGYTF. CDR3 DNA: TGTGCCAGCAGGAAGACAGGGGACTCTGGCTACACCTTC.

This chain links TRBV5-1 with TRBJ2-1, with 16 nucleotides matching TRBD2. The trim removed 4 bases at V and 8 bases at J, leaving 3 bases unmatched. This CDR3 comprises 15 residues. Germline loops: CDR1 SGHRS, CDR2 YFSETQ. In DNA form, the CDR3 reads TGCGCCAGCAGCGCCGGGACTAGCGGGGGGGATGAGCAGTTCTTC. Amino acids: CASSAGTSGGDEQFF.

The V gene is TRBV6-5, the J gene TRBJ2-7, with D perhaps TRBD2 (5 bases). Germline CDR1 reads MNHEY; CDR2 reads SVGAGI. Trimming removed 3 bases at V and 7 bases at J, with 7 bases between. The CDR3 covers 11 residues. The CDR3 DNA reads TGTGCCAGCAGTTATAGCGAGGAGCAGTACTTC. Encoded protein: CASSYSEEQYF.

The chain links TRBV19 to TRBJ1-2; 7 bases map to TRBD1. CDR3 length: 15 amino acids. Germline V gene lookup returns CDR1 LNHDA and CDR2 SQIVND (reference sequence). V lost 8 bases and J lost 0; bases outside the gene matches: 9. This chain's CDR3 is CASVQGKSSNYGYTF. The CDR3 DNA sequence: TGTGCCAGTGTACAGGGGAAATCATCTAACTATGGCTACACCTTC.

This clone was seen a handful of times. J is TRBJ2-7 and V is TRBV9; D is possibly TRBD1 (5 bases). CDR1 is SGDLS and CDR2 is YYNGEE in the germline V gene. The CDR3 is made up of 14 amino acids. Trimming pared 0 bases from V and 12 bases from J, leaving 19 bases between. The CDR3 spells CASSVAANDRQRYF. The CDR3 DNA sequence: TGTGCCAGCAGCGTAGCTGCAAATGACAGACAAAGGTACTTC.